In its sample, the clone carrying this TCR beta chain was seen a few times. Its antigen is not identified. The source of the sample is a study of early T cells in non-severe SARS-CoV-2 infection. Study in general: Chains from this unsorted whole-blood bulk RNA could not be paired.

Attached unique molecular identifiers marked individual cDNA molecules. TCRdb recomputed calls from the 5' RACE reads with MiXCR, one row per CDR3 protein. The sample includes over 60,000 distinct CDR3 sequences, over 10% of them seen just once. General study points: CD4 and private specificities were missed by VDJdb matching, which favored anti-spike CD8 responses.

This CDR3 contains 15 residues. The germline gives CDR1 SGHRS, CDR2 YFSETQ. V was shortened by 0 bases and J by 8 bases, with 12 bases between the two germline ends. The TCR sequence derives from an adult who was a healthcare worker with PCR-confirmed SARS-CoV-2 infection or an uninfected control (not recorded which). The chain is built from TRBV5-1 and TRBJ1-6; possible D gene TRBD1, 6 bases. The source was whole blood, collected at baseline. The CDR3 sequence: CASSLAGTRYSPLHF. The CDR3 DNA sequence: TGCGCCAGCAGCTTGGCCGGGACACGTTATTCACCCCTCCACTTT.